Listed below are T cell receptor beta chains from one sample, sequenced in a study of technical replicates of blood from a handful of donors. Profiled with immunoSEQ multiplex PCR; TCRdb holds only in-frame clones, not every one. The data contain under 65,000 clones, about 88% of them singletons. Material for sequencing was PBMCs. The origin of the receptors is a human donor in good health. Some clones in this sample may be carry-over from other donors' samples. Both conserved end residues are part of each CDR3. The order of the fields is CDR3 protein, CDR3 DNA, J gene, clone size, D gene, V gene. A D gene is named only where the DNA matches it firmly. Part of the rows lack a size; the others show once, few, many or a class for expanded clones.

CDR3 protein: CASSLGVTGELFF; CDR3 DNA: TGTGCCAGCAGCTTGGGAGTTACCGGGGAGCTGTTTTTT; J gene: TRBJ2-2; clone size: once; D gene: -; V gene: TRBV5-4
CDR3 protein: CAIRPDWGERNGYTF; CDR3 DNA: TGTGCCATCCGGCCCGATTGGGGGGAGAGAAATGGCTACACCTTC; J gene: TRBJ1-2; clone size: -; D gene: -; V gene: TRBV10-3
CDR3 protein: CATSREADSIYGYTF; CDR3 DNA: TGTGCCACCAGCAGAGAGGCGGACAGCATCTATGGCTACACCTTC; J gene: TRBJ1-2; clone size: -; D gene: -; V gene: TRBV15
CDR3 protein: CASSRAGGGEETQYF; CDR3 DNA: TGTGCCAGTAGTAGGGCGGGAGGCGGGGAAGAGACCCAGTACTTC; J gene: TRBJ2-5; clone size: few; D gene: TRBD2; V gene: TRBV19
CDR3 protein: CASNLRNTEAFF; CDR3 DNA: TGTGCCAGCAATCTGCGGAACACTGAAGCTTTCTTT; J gene: TRBJ1-1; clone size: -; D gene: -; V gene: TRBV2
CDR3 protein: CASSLGPSGSINEQFF; CDR3 DNA: TGCGCCAGCAGCTTGGGGCCCAGCGGCTCCATCAATGAGCAGTTCTTC; J gene: TRBJ2-1; clone size: -; D gene: -; V gene: TRBV5-1
CDR3 protein: CASSPAGTAFYEQYF; CDR3 DNA: TGTGCCAGCAGCCCGGCCGGGACAGCATTCTACGAGCAGTACTTC; J gene: TRBJ2-7; clone size: -; D gene: TRBD1; V gene: TRBV5-5
CDR3 protein: CASSDGRGRTDTQYF; CDR3 DNA: TGTGCCAGCAGTGATGGCAGGGGGCGCACAGATACGCAGTATTTT; J gene: TRBJ2-3; clone size: -; D gene: TRBD1; V gene: TRBV2
CDR3 protein: CAISSGTGAQETQYF; CDR3 DNA: TGTGCCATCAGCTCCGGGACAGGTGCCCAAGAGACCCAGTACTTC; J gene: TRBJ2-5; clone size: -; D gene: TRBD1; V gene: TRBV10-3
CDR3 protein: CASLNPRGHEQYF; CDR3 DNA: TGTGCCAGCCTTAACCCCAGGGGGCACGAGCAGTACTTC; J gene: TRBJ2-7; clone size: -; D gene: TRBD1; V gene: TRBV27
CDR3 protein: CASSPTANLQMSGNQPQHF; CDR3 DNA: TGTGCCAGCTCACCGACAGCGAACCTTCAAATGAGTGGCAATCAGCCCCAGCATTTT; J gene: TRBJ1-5; clone size: -; D gene: -; V gene: TRBV18
CDR3 protein: CASKMMRQGRGMMGNQPQHF; CDR3 DNA: TGTGCCAGCAAGATGATGAGACAGGGAAGGGGGATGATGGGCAATCAGCCCCAGCATTTT; J gene: TRBJ1-5; clone size: -; D gene: TRBD1; V gene: TRBV28
CDR3 protein: CASSQDRVRGEQFF; CDR3 DNA: TGCGCCAGCAGCCAAGATAGGGTCCGGGGTGAGCAGTTCTTC; J gene: TRBJ2-1; clone size: -; D gene: -; V gene: TRBV4-3
CDR3 protein: CASSPPGQSSGNTIYF; CDR3 DNA: TGTGCCAGTAGCCCACCGGGACAGAGCTCTGGAAACACCATATATTTT; J gene: TRBJ1-3; clone size: -; D gene: TRBD1; V gene: TRBV19
CDR3 protein: CAGISSRGSHQETQYF; CDR3 DNA: TGTGCCGGGATCAGCAGTCGAGGGAGTCACCAAGAGACCCAGTACTTC; J gene: TRBJ2-5; clone size: -; D gene: -; V gene: TRBV7-3
CDR3 protein: CASSPHGGGAYEQYF; CDR3 DNA: TGTGCCAGTAGTCCCCATGGGGGCGGTGCCTACGAGCAGTACTTC; J gene: TRBJ2-7; clone size: -; D gene: -; V gene: TRBV19
CDR3 protein: CASSSDPTGVPRYNEQFF; CDR3 DNA: TGTGCCAGCAGTTCCGACCCTACAGGGGTCCCACGCTACAATGAGCAGTTCTTC; J gene: TRBJ2-1; clone size: -; D gene: TRBD1; V gene: TRBV27
CDR3 protein: CASSLDDAGVFGGELFF; CDR3 DNA: TGCGCCAGCAGCCTAGACGATGCGGGAGTGTTTGGCGGGGAGCTGTTTTTT; J gene: TRBJ2-2; clone size: -; D gene: TRBD2; V gene: TRBV4-1
CDR3 protein: CASSGLAGRILTGELFF; CDR3 DNA: TGTGCCAGCAGTGGACTAGCGGGACGCATCCTCACCGGGGAGCTGTTTTTT; J gene: TRBJ2-2; clone size: -; D gene: TRBD2; V gene: TRBV2
CDR3 protein: CASSSQAGGGNEQFF; CDR3 DNA: TGTGCCAGCAGTTCACAGGCGGGAGGGGGGAATGAGCAGTTCTTC; J gene: TRBJ2-1; clone size: -; D gene: TRBD2; V gene: TRBV6-6
CDR3 protein: CASSLDSGGAHSYEQYF; CDR3 DNA: TGCGCCAGCAGCTTGGATAGCGGGGGAGCTCATTCCTACGAGCAGTACTTC; J gene: TRBJ2-7; clone size: -; D gene: TRBD2; V gene: TRBV5-1
CDR3 protein: CASSYAGGGSYEQYF; CDR3 DNA: TGTGCCAGCAGTTACGCGGGAGGTGGGTCCTACGAGCAGTACTTC; J gene: TRBJ2-7; clone size: -; D gene: TRBD2; V gene: TRBV6-5
CDR3 protein: CASSFWTGGQPFSGNTIYF; CDR3 DNA: TGTGCCAGCAGCTTCTGGACAGGGGGACAGCCATTCTCTGGAAACACCATATATTTT; J gene: TRBJ1-3; clone size: -; D gene: TRBD1; V gene: TRBV13
CDR3 protein: CASSYSDRGGYGHTF; CDR3 DNA: TGTGCCAGCAGTTACTCTGACAGGGGCGGCTATGGCCACACCTTC; J gene: TRBJ1-2; clone size: -; D gene: TRBD1; V gene: TRBV6-5
CDR3 protein: CASSRRTGGYYEQYF; CDR3 DNA: TGTGCCAGCAGTAGACGGACAGGGGGATACTACGAGCAGTACTTC; J gene: TRBJ2-7; clone size: -; D gene: TRBD1; V gene: TRBV2
CDR3 protein: CASSQIYSPYEQYF; CDR3 DNA: TGTGCCAGCAGCCAAATATATAGCCCCTACGAGCAGTACTTC; J gene: TRBJ2-7; clone size: -; D gene: -; V gene: TRBV7-2
CDR3 protein: CSVRGPGTEAFF; CDR3 DNA: TGCAGCGTCAGGGGGCCGGGAACTGAAGCTTTCTTT; J gene: TRBJ1-1; clone size: few; D gene: TRBD1; V gene: TRBV29-1
CDR3 protein: CAWSLAGADTQYF; CDR3 DNA: TGTGCCTGGAGTCTAGCGGGAGCAGATACGCAGTATTTT; J gene: TRBJ2-3; clone size: once; D gene: TRBD2; V gene: TRBV30
CDR3 protein: CATSRDLAGGYNEQFF; CDR3 DNA: TGTGCCACCAGCAGAGACCTAGCGGGGGGCTACAATGAGCAGTTCTTC; J gene: TRBJ2-1; clone size: -; D gene: TRBD2; V gene: TRBV15
CDR3 protein: CASSFGTLPEKLFF; CDR3 DNA: TGTGCCAGCAGCTTTGGGACTCTACCCGAAAAACTGTTTTTT; J gene: TRBJ1-4; clone size: once; D gene: -; V gene: TRBV5-6
CDR3 protein: CASSQDRVNYEQYF; CDR3 DNA: TGCGCCAGCAGCCAAGACAGGGTAAACTACGAGCAGTACTTC; J gene: TRBJ2-7; clone size: -; D gene: -; V gene: TRBV4-3
CDR3 protein: CASSPRRGANTGELFF; CDR3 DNA: TGTGCCAGCAGCCCTAGGCGGGGGGCAAACACCGGGGAGCTGTTTTTT; J gene: TRBJ2-2; clone size: -; D gene: TRBD2; V gene: TRBV5-8
CDR3 protein: CASSLGLWRGVRYNEQFF; CDR3 DNA: TGTGCCAGCAGCTTAGGTCTCTGGCGGGGGGTACGCTACAATGAGCAGTTCTTC; J gene: TRBJ2-1; clone size: -; D gene: TRBD2; V gene: TRBV11-3
CDR3 protein: CASRRGGNNQPQHF; CDR3 DNA: TGTGCCAGCCGGAGGGGGGGTAACAATCAGCCCCAGCATTTT; J gene: TRBJ1-5; clone size: -; D gene: -; V gene: TRBV2
CDR3 protein: CASSSGTGWSKNIQYF; CDR3 DNA: TGTGCCAGCAGTTCAGGGACAGGGTGGTCCAAAAACATTCAGTACTTC; J gene: TRBJ2-4; clone size: -; D gene: TRBD1; V gene: TRBV6-8
CDR3 protein: CASSLEQGTYEQYF; CDR3 DNA: TGTGCCAGCAGCTTGGAACAGGGGACCTACGAGCAGTACTTC; J gene: TRBJ2-7; clone size: -; D gene: TRBD1; V gene: TRBV5-5
CDR3 protein: CASSLLGRSYNEQFF; CDR3 DNA: TGTGCCAGCAGCTTACTGGGGAGATCCTACAATGAGCAGTTCTTC; J gene: TRBJ2-1; clone size: -; D gene: -; V gene: TRBV7-9
CDR3 protein: CASSDTLGAGDEQYF; CDR3 DNA: TGTGCCAGCAGCGATACACTGGGGGCGGGCGACGAGCAGTACTTC; J gene: TRBJ2-7; clone size: few; D gene: -; V gene: TRBV5-4
CDR3 protein: CASSLGTGSTEAFF; CDR3 DNA: TGCGCCAGCAGCTTGGGGACAGGGTCTACCGAAGCTTTCTTT; J gene: TRBJ1-1; clone size: -; D gene: TRBD1; V gene: TRBV5-1
CDR3 protein: CASSQGPAGGLTGELFF; CDR3 DNA: TGCGCCAGCAGCCAAGGGCCAGCGGGAGGCCTCACCGGGGAGCTGTTTTTT; J gene: TRBJ2-2; clone size: -; D gene: TRBD2; V gene: TRBV4-1
CDR3 protein: CAWSFDRGPYEQYF; CDR3 DNA: TGTGCCTGGAGCTTCGACAGGGGTCCCTACGAGCAGTACTTC; J gene: TRBJ2-7; clone size: -; D gene: TRBD1; V gene: TRBV30
CDR3 protein: CASSPPAQKQFF; CDR3 DNA: TGTGCCAGCTCACCACCCGCCCAGAAGCAGTTCTTC; J gene: TRBJ2-1; clone size: -; D gene: -; V gene: TRBV18
CDR3 protein: CASSLVRSSSGETQYF; CDR3 DNA: TGTGCCAGCAGCTTAGTCAGATCAAGTTCTGGAGAGACCCAGTACTTC; J gene: TRBJ2-5; clone size: -; D gene: -; V gene: TRBV7-2
CDR3 protein: CASSFLRDRGSEQYF; CDR3 DNA: TGTGCCAGCAGTTTCCTCCGGGACAGGGGAAGCGAGCAGTACTTC; J gene: TRBJ2-7; clone size: -; D gene: TRBD1; V gene: TRBV7-2
CDR3 protein: CASSLETSGGADTQYF; CDR3 DNA: TGTGCCAGCAGCTTGGAGACTAGCGGGGGGGCGGATACGCAGTATTTT; J gene: TRBJ2-3; clone size: -; D gene: TRBD2; V gene: TRBV11-3
CDR3 protein: CASSLVGGKETQYF; CDR3 DNA: TGTGCCAGCAGCTTAGTTGGCGGGAAAGAGACCCAGTACTTC; J gene: TRBJ2-5; clone size: -; D gene: -; V gene: TRBV7-6
CDR3 protein: CSVRDTEAFF; CDR3 DNA: TGCAGTGTACGGGACACTGAAGCTTTCTTT; J gene: TRBJ1-1; clone size: -; D gene: -; V gene: TRBV20-1
CDR3 protein: CASSESGGTRWGLGYEQYF; CDR3 DNA: TGCGCCAGCAGTGAGTCGGGAGGGACTCGTTGGGGCCTCGGCTACGAGCAGTACTTC; J gene: TRBJ2-7; clone size: once; D gene: TRBD2; V gene: TRBV10-2
CDR3 protein: CASRQQGAVEKLFF; CDR3 DNA: TGTGCCAGCAGGCAGCAGGGGGCTGTCGAAAAACTGTTTTTT; J gene: TRBJ1-4; clone size: -; D gene: TRBD1; V gene: TRBV6-6
CDR3 protein: CASGLDRGSQPQHF; CDR3 DNA: TGTGCTAGTGGTTTGGACAGGGGTTCCCAGCCCCAGCATTTT; J gene: TRBJ1-5; clone size: few; D gene: TRBD1; V gene: TRBV12-5
CDR3 protein: CASSMAGGPETQYF; CDR3 DNA: TGTGCCAGCAGTATGGCGGGGGGTCCTGAGACCCAGTACTTC; J gene: TRBJ2-5; clone size: -; D gene: TRBD2; V gene: TRBV2
CDR3 protein: CASSHLAGGYNEQFF; CDR3 DNA: TGCGCCAGCAGCCATTTAGCGGGAGGCTACAATGAGCAGTTCTTC; J gene: TRBJ2-1; clone size: -; D gene: TRBD2; V gene: TRBV4-1
CDR3 protein: CASSQDVGQAAGELFF; CDR3 DNA: TGTGCCAGCAGCCAAGATGTGGGGCAGGCTGCGGGGGAGCTGTTTTTT; J gene: TRBJ2-2; clone size: -; D gene: -; V gene: TRBV4-2
CDR3 protein: CASSDLAGTNTGELFF; CDR3 DNA: TGTGCCAGCAGTGACTTAGCGGGTACGAACACCGGGGAGCTGTTTTTT; J gene: TRBJ2-2; clone size: medium-sized; D gene: TRBD2; V gene: TRBV6-4
CDR3 protein: CASSQRGTETYTEAFF; CDR3 DNA: TGTGCCAGCAGCCAAAGAGGGACAGAGACGTACACTGAAGCTTTCTTT; J gene: TRBJ1-1; clone size: -; D gene: TRBD1; V gene: TRBV14
CDR3 protein: CASSYSSGTDTQYF; CDR3 DNA: TGTGCCAGCAGTTACTCAAGCGGCACAGATACGCAGTATTTT; J gene: TRBJ2-3; clone size: -; D gene: -; V gene: TRBV6-5
CDR3 protein: CASSVGWRGPTNTQYF; CDR3 DNA: TGTGCCAGCAGCGTAGGATGGCGGGGGCCCACGAATACGCAGTATTTT; J gene: TRBJ2-3; clone size: once; D gene: -; V gene: TRBV9